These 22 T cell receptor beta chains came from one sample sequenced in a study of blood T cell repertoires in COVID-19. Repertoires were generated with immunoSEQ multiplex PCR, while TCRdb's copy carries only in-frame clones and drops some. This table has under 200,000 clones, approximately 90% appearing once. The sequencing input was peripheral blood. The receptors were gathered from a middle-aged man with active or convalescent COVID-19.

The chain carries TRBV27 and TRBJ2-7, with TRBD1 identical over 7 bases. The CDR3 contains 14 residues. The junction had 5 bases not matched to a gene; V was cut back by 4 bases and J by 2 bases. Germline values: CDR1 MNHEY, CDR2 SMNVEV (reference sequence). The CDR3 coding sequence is TGTGCCAGCAGTTACCGACAGGGAACCTACGAGCAGTACTTC. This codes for CASSYRQGTYEQYF.

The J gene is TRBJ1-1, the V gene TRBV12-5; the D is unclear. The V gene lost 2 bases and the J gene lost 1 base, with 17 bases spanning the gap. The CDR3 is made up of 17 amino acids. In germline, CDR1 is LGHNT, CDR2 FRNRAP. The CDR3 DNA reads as TGTGCTAGTGGTTTGTCCTTTGCCGGGGATAAGAACACTGAAGCTTTCTTT. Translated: CASGLSFAGDKNTEAFF.

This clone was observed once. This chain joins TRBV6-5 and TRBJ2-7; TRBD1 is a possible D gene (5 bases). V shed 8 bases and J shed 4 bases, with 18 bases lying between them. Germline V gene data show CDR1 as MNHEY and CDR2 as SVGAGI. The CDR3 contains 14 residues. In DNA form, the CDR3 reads TGTGCCAGCGAAGGGGTCCCCCCGAGGTACGAGCAGTACTTC. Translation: CASEGVPPRYEQYF.

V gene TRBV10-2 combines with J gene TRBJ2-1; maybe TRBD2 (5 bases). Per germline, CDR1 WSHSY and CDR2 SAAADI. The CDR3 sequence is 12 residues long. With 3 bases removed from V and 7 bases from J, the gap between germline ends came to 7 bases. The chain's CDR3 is CASSESGNEQFF. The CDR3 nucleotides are TGCGCCAGCAGTGAATCGGGGAATGAGCAGTTCTTC.

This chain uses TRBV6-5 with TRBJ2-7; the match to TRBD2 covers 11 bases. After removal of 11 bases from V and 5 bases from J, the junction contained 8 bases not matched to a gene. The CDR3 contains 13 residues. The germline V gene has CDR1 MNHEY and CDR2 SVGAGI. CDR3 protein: CAGDSGRAHEQYF. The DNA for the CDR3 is TGTGCCGGGGATAGCGGGAGGGCCCACGAGCAGTACTTC.

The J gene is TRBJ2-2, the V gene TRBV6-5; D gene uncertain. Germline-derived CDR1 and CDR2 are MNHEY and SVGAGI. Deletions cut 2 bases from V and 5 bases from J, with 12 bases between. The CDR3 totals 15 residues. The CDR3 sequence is CASSYGLVETGELFF. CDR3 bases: TGTGCCAGCAGTTACGGCCTAGTGGAGACCGGGGAGCTGTTTTTT.

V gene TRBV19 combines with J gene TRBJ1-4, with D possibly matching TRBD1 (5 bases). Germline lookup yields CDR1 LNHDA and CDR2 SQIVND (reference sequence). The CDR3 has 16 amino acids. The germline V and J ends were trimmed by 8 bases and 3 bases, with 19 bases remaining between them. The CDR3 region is CASQNLGGTPNEKLFF. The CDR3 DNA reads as TGTGCCAGTCAGAACCTGGGCGGGACTCCTAATGAAAAACTGTTTTTT.

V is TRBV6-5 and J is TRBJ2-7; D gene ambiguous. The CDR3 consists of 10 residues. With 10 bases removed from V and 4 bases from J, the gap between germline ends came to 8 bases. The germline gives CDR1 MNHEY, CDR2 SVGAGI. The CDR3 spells CAIEDYEQYF. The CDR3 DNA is TGTGCCATAGAAGATTACGAGCAGTACTTC.

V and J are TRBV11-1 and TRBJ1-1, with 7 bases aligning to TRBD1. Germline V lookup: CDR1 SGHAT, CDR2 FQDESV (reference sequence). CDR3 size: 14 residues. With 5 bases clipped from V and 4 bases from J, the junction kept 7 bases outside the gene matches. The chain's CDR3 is CASSPDRDLTEAFF. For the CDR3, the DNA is TGTGCCAGCAGCCCCGACAGGGACCTCACTGAAGCTTTCTTT.

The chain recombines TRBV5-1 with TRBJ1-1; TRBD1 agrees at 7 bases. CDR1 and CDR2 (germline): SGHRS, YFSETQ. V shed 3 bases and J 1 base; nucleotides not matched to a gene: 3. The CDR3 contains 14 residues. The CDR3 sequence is CASSYRGENTEAFF. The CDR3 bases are TGCGCCAGCAGCTACAGGGGCGAGAACACTGAAGCTTTCTTT. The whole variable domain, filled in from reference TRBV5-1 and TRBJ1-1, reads KAGVTQTPRYLIKTRGQQVTLSCSPISGHRSVSWYQQTPGQGLQFLFEYFSETQRNKGNFPGRFSGRQFSNSRSEMNVSTLELGDSALYLCASSYRGENTEAFFGQGTRLTVV.

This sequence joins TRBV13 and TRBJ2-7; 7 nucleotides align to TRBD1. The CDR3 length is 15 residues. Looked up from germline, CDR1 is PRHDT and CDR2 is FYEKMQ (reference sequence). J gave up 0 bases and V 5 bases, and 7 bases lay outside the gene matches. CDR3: CASSSRGQSSYEQYF. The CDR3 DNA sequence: TGTGCCAGCAGCAGTCGGGGACAGAGCTCCTACGAGCAGTACTTC. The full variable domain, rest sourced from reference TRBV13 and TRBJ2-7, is AAGVIQSPRHLIKEKRETATLKCYPIPRHDTVYWYQQGPGQDPQFLISFYEKMQSDKGSIPDRFSAQQFSDYHSELNMSSLELGDSALYFCASSSRGQSSYEQYFGPGTRLTVT.

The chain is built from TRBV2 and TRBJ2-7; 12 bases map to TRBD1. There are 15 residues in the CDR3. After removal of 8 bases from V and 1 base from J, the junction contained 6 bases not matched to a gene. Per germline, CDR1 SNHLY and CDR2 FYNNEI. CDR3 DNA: TGTGCCAGCGCCCCGGGACAGGGGGCTTCCTACGAGCAGTACTTC. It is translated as CASAPGQGASYEQYF.

CDR3: CASSQEVGTSGSYETQYF. In DNA form, the CDR3 reads TGTGCCAGCAGCCAAGAAGTCGGGACTAGCGGGAGTTATGAGACCCAGTACTTC. The chain is built from TRBV4-2 and TRBJ2-5; 14 bases match TRBD2. The ends lost 0 bases at V and 5 bases at J; junction bases unmatched: 8. This CDR3 has 18 residues. Germline assignment: CDR1 LGHNA and CDR2 YNFKEQ.

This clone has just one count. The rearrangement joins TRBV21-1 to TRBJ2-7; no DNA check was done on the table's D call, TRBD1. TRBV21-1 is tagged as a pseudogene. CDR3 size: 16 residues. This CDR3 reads CASSKVSVRATYEQYF. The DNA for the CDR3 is TGTGCCAGCAGCAAAGTGTCGGTCAGGGCCACCTACGAGCAGTACTTC.

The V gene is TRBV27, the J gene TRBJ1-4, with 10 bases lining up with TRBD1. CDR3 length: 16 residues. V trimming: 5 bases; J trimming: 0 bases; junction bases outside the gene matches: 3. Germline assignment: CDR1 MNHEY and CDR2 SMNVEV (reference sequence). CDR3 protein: CASSTGQGTTNEKLFF. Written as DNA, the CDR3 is TGTGCCAGCAGTACGGGACAGGGGACAACTAATGAAAAACTGTTTTTT.

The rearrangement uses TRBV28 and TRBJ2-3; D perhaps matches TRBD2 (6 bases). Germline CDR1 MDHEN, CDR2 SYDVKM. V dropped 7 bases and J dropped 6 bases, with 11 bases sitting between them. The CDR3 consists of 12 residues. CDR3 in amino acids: CASTPEGDTQYF. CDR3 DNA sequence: TGTGCCAGCACTCCGGAGGGGGATACGCAGTATTTT. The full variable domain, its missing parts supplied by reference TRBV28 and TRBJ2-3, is DVKVTQSSRYLVKRTGEKVFLECVQDMDHENMFWYRQDPGLGLRLIYFSYDVKMKEKGDIPEGYSVSREKKERFSLILESASTNQTSMYLCASTPEGDTQYFGPGTRLTVL.

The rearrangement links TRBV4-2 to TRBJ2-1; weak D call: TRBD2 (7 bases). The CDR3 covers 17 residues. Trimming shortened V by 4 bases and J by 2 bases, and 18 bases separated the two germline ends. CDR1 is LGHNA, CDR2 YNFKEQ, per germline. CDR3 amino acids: CASSPRVGGAPYNEQFF. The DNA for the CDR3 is TGTGCCAGCAGCCCCAGGGTAGGGGGGGCCCCCTACAATGAGCAGTTCTTC.

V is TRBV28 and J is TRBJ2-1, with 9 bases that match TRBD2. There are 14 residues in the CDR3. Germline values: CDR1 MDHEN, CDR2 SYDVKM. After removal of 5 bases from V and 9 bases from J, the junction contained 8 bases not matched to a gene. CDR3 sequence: CASSVDSGRAEQFF. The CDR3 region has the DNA TGTGCCAGCAGTGTGGATAGCGGGAGAGCTGAGCAGTTCTTC.

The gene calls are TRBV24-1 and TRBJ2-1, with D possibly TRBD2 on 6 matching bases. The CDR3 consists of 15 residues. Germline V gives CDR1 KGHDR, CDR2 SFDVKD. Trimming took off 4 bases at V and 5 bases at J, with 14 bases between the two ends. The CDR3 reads CATSETGVGDNEQFF. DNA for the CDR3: TGTGCCACCAGTGAAACGGGGGTGGGAGACAATGAGCAGTTCTTC.

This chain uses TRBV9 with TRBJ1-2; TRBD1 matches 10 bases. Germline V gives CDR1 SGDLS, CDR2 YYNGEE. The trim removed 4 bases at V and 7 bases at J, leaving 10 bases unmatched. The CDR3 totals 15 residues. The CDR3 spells CASSYGQGGEGGYTF. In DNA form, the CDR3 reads TGTGCCAGCAGCTACGGACAGGGGGGTGAAGGTGGCTACACCTTC.

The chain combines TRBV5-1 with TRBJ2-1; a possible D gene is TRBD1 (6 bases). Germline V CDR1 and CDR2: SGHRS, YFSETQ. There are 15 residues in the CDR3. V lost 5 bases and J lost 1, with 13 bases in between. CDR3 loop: CASRGTTTSYNEQFF. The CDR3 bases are TGCGCCAGCAGGGGGACAACTACTTCCTACAATGAGCAGTTCTTC.

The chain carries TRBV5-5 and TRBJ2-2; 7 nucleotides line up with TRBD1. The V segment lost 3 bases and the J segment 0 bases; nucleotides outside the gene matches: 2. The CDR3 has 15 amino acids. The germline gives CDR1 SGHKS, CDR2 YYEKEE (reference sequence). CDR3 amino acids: CASSSGTANTGELFF. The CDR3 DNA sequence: TGTGCCAGCAGCTCCGGGACAGCGAACACCGGGGAGCTGTTTTTT.